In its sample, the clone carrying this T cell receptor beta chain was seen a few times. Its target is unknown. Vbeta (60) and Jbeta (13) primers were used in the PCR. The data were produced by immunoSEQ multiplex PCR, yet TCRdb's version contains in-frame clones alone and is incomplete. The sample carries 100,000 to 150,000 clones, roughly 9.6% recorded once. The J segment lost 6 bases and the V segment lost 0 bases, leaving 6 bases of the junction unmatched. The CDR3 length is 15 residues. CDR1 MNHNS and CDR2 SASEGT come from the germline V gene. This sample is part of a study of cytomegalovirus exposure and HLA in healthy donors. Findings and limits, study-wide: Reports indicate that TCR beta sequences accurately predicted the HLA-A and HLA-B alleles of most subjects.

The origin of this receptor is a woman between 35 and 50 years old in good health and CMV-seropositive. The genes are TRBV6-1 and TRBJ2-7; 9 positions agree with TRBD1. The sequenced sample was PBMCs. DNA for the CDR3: TGTGCCAGCAGTGAAGCGGGGACAGGGCTTTTCGAGCAGTACTTC. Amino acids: CASSEAGTGLFEQYF.